The source of this TCR beta chain is a study of neoadjuvant anti-PD-1 for oral cavity cancer. Clones were read by immunoSEQ multiplex PCR, and TCRdb kept only the in-frame ones, dropping some. The data hold over 5,500 clones, with roughly 49% observed a single time. V was pared by 4 bases and J by 4 bases, with 10 bases between. Germline loops: CDR1 SNHLY, CDR2 FYNNEI. The length of the CDR3 is 13 residues. This rearrangement joins TRBV2 to TRBJ1-1; D unresolved. The origin of this receptor is a person aged 35-79 years with oral cavity squamous cell carcinoma. The material was tumor tissue, obtained before nivolumab (anti-PD-1) treatment. The CDR3 spells CASSALDGTEAFF. The CDR3 DNA reads TGTGCCAGCAGTGCCCTGGACGGCACTGAAGCTTTCTTT.